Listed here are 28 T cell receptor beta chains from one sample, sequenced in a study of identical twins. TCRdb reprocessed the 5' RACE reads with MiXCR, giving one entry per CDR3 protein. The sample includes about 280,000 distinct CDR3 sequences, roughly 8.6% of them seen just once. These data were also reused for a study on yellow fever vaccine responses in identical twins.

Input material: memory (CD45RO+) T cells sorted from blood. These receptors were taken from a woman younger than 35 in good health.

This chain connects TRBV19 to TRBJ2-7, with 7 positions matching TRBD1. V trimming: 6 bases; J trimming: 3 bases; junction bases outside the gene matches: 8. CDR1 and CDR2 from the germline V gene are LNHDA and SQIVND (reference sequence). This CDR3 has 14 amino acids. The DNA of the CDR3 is TGTGCCAGTAGCAGGGGGAGTAGAGACTACGAGCAGTACTTC. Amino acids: CASSRGSRDYEQYF.

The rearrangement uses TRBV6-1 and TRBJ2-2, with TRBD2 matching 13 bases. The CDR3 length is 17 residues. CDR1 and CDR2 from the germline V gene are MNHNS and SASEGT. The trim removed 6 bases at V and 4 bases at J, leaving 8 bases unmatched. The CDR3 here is CASSPGLAGRGTGELFF. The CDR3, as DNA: TGTGCCAGCAGCCCGGGACTAGCGGGAAGAGGCACCGGGGAGCTGTTTTTT.

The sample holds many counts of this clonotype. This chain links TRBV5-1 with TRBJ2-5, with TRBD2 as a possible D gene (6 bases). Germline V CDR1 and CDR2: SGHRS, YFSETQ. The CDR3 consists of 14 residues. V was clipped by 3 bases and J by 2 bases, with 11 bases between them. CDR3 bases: TGCGCCAGCAGCTCGGCCGGGGGTCAAGAGACCCAGTACTTC. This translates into CASSSAGGQETQYF.

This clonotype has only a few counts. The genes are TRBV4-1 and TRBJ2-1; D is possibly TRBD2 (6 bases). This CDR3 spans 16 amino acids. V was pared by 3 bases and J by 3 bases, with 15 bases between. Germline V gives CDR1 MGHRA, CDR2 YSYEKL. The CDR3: CASSHPGGTIYNEQFF. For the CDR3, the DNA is TGCGCCAGCAGCCACCCAGGCGGGACCATCTACAATGAGCAGTTCTTC.

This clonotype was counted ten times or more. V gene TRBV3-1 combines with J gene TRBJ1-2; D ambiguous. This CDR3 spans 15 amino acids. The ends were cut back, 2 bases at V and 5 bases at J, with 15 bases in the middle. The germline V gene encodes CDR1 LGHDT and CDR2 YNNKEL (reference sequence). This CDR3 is CASSQTLVSTYGYTF. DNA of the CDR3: TGTGCCAGCAGCCAAACGTTGGTCAGCACATATGGCTACACCTTC.

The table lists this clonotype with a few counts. The DNA of the CDR3 is TGTGCCAGCAGCCCCGGGACAGGCATATGGAGTAGGGAGCAGTACGTC. Amino acids: CASSPGTGIWSREQYV. The rearrangement joins TRBV28 to TRBJ2-7; 8 positions match TRBD1. Germline values: CDR1 MDHEN, CDR2 SYDVKM. V lost 6 bases and J lost 7; bases outside the gene matches: 17. The CDR3 contains 16 residues.

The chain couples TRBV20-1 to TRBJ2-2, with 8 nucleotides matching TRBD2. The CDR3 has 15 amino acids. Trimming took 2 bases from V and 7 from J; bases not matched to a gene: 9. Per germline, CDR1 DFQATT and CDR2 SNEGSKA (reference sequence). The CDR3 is CSARKIGGTSGELFF. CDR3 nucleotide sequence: TGCAGTGCTAGAAAAATAGGGGGGACTAGCGGGGAGCTGTTTTTT.

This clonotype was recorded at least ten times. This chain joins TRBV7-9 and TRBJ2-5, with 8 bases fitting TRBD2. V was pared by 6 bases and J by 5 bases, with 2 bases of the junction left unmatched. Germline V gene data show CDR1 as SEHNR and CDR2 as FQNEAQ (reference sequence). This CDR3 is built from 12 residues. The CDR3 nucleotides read TGTGCCAGCAGGAGACTAGCGGAGACCCAGTACTTC. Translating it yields CASRRLAETQYF.

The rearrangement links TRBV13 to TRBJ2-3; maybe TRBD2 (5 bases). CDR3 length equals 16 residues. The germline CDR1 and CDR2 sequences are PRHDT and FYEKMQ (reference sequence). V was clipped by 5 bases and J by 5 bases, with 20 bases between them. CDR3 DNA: TGTGCCAGCAGCAAGAGGGAGCGGTCCGGCGGAGATACGCAGTATTTT. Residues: CASSKRERSGGDTQYF.

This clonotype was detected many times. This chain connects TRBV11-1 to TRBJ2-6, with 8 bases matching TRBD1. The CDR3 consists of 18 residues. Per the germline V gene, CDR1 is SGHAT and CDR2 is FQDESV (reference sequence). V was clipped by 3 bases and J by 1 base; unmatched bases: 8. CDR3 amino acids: CASSFQWTGLSGANVLTF. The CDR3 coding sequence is TGTGCCAGCAGCTTTCAATGGACAGGGCTTTCTGGGGCCAACGTCCTGACTTTC.

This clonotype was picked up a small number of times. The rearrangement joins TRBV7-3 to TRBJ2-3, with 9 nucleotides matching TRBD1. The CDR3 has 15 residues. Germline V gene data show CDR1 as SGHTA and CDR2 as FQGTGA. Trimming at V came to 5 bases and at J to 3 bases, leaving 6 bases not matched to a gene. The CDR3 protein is CASSPGQGKTDTQYF. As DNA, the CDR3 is TGTGCCAGCAGCCCCGGACAGGGGAAGACAGATACGCAGTATTTT.

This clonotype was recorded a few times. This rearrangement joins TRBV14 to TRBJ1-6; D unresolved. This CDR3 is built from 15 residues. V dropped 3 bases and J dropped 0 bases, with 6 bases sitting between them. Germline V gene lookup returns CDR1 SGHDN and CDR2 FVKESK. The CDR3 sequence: CASSQLDSYNSPLHF. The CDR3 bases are TGTGCCAGCAGCCAGTTAGACTCCTATAATTCACCCCTCCACTTT.

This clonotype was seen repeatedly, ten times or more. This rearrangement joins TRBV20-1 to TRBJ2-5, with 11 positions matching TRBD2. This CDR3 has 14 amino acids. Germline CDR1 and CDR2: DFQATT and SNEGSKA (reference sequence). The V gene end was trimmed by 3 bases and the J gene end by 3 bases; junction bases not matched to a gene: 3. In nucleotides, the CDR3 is TGCAGTGCTAGGGTAGCGGGGGGGAAAGAGACCCAGTACTTC. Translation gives CSARVAGGKETQYF.

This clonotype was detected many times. CDR3 amino acids: CSARVGTGDAGELFF. DNA for the CDR3: TGCAGTGCTAGAGTAGGGACAGGGGACGCCGGGGAGCTGTTTTTT. The J gene is TRBJ2-2, the V gene TRBV20-1, with TRBD1 matching 10 bases. Trimming at V came to 1 base and at J to 6 bases, leaving 5 bases not matched to a gene. Germline loops: CDR1 DFQATT, CDR2 SNEGSKA (reference sequence). The CDR3 extends over 15 amino acids.

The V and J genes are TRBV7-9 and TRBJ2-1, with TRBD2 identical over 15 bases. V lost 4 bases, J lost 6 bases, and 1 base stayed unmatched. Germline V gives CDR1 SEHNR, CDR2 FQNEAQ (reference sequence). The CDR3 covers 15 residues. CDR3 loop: CASSWTSGGANEQFF. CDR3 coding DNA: TGTGCCAGCAGCTGGACTAGCGGGGGGGCCAATGAGCAGTTCTTC.

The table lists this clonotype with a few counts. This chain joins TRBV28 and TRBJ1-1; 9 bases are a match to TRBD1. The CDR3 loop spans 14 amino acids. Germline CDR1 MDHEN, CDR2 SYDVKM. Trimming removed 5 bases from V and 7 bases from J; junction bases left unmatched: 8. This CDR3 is CASSPEQGAGEAFF. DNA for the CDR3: TGTGCCAGCAGTCCAGAACAGGGGGCGGGTGAAGCTTTCTTT.

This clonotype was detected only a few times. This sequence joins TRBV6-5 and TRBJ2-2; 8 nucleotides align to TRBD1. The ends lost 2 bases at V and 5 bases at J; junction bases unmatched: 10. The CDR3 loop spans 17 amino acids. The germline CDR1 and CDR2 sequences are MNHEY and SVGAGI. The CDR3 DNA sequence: TGTGCCAGCAGTTACCGAAGCGGACAGGGTCCAACCGGGGAGCTGTTTTTT. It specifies CASSYRSGQGPTGELFF.

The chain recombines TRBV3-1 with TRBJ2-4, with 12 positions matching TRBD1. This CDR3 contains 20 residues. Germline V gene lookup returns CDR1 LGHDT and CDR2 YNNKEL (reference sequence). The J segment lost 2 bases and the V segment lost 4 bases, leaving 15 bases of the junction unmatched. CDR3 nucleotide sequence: TGTGCCAGCAGCCCCGGGATGGGACAGGGGGCTGTCGGGACCAAAAACATTCAGTACTTC. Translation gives CASSPGMGQGAVGTKNIQYF. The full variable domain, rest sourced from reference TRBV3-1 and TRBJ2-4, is DTAVSQTPKYLVTQMGNDKSIKCEQNLGHDTMYWYKQDSKKFLKIMFSYNNKELIINETVPNRFSPKSPDKAHLNLHINSLELGDSAVYFCASSPGMGQGAVGTKNIQYFGAGTRLSVL.

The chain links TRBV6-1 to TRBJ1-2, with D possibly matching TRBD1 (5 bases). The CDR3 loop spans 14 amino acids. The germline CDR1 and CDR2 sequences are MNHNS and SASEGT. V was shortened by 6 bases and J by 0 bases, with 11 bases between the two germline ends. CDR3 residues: CASSGGGANYGYTF. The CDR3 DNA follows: TGTGCCAGCAGCGGGGGAGGTGCTAACTATGGCTACACCTTC.

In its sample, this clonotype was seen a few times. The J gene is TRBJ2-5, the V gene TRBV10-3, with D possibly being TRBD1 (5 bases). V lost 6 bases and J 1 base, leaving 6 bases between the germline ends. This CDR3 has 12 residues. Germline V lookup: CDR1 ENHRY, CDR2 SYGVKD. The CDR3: CAISTGQETQYF. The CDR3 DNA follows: TGTGCCATCAGCACAGGCCAAGAGACCCAGTACTTC.

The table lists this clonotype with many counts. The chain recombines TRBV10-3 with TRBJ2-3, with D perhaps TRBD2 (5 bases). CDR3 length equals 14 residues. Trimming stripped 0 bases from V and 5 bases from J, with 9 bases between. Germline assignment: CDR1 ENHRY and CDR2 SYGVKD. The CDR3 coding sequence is TGTGCCATCAGTGAGTCGACGGGGAGAGATACGCAGTATTTT. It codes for CAISESTGRDTQYF.

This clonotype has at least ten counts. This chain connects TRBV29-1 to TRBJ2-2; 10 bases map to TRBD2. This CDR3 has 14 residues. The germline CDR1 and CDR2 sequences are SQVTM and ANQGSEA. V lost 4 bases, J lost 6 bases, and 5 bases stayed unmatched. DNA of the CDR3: TGCAGCGTTGGTCTAGCGGGAGATTCCGGGGAGCTGTTTTTT. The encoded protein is CSVGLAGDSGELFF.

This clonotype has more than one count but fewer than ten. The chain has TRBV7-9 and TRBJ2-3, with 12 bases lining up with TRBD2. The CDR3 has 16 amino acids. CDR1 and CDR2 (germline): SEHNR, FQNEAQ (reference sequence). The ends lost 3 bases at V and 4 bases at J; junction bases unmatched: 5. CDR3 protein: CASSLSSGRASDTQYF. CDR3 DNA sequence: TGTGCCAGCAGCTTGTCTAGCGGGAGGGCCTCAGATACGCAGTATTTT.

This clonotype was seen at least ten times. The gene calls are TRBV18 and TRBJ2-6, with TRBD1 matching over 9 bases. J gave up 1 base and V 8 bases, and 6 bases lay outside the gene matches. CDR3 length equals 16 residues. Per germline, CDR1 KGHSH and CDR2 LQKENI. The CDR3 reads CASQGQGISGANVLTF. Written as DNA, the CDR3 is TGTGCCAGCCAAGGACAGGGGATATCTGGGGCCAACGTCCTGACTTTC.

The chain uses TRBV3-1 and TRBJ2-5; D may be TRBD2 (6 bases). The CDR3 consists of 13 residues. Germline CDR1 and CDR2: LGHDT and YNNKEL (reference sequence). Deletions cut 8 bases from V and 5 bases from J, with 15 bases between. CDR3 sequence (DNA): TGTGCCAGCGCTCGGACTATATCGGAGACCCAGTACTTC. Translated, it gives CASARTISETQYF.

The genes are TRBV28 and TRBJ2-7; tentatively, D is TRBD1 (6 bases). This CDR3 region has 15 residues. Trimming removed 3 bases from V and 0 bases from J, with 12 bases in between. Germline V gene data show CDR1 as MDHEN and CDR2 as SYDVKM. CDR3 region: CASSFLGGDSYEQYF. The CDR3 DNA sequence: TGTGCCAGCAGTTTCTTAGGGGGAGACTCCTACGAGCAGTACTTC.

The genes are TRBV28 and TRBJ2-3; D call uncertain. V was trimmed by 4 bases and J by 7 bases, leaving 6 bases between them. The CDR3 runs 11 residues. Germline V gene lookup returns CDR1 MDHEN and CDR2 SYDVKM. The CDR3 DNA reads TGTGCCAGCAGTTCCATAAATACGCAGTATTTT. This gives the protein CASSSINTQYF.

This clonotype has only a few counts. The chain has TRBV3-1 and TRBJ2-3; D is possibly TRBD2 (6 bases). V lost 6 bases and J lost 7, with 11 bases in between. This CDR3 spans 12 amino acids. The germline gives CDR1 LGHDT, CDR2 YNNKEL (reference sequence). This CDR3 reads CASSPGRHTQYF. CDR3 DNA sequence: TGTGCCAGCAGTCCAGGGAGGCATACGCAGTATTTT.